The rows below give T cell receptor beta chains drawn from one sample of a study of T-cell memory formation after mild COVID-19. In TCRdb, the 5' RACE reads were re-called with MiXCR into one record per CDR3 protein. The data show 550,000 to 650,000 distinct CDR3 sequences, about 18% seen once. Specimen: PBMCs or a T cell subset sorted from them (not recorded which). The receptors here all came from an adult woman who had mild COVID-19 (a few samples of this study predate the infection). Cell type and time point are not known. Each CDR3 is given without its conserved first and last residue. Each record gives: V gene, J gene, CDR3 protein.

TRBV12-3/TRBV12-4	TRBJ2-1	ASSLSLAGPGEQF
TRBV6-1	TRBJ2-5	ASKGSAGETQY
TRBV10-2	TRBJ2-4	ASRPLQIAKNIQY
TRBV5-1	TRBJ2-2	ASSSPGGVNTGELF
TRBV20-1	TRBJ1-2	SARTPIHPYGYT
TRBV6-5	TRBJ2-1	ASVSGGGNEQF
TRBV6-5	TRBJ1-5	ASSRETGPYQPQH
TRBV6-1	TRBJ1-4	ASRAGAEKLF
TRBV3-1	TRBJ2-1	ASSQEGGPFNEQF
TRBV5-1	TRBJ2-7	ASSLGGGHEQY
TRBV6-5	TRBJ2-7	ASSRGTSGSQGYEQY
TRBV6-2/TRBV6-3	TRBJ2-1	ASSLPPGTSADNEQF
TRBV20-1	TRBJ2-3	SARDRVISTDTQY
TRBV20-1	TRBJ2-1	SAEGQGKGNEQF
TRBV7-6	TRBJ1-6	ASSVGQGENSPLH
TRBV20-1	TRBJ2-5	SARNQETQY
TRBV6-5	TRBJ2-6	ASRRELGANVLT
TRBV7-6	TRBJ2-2	ASSLNSLAGRLAGELF
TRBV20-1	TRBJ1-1	SARVPGQNTEAF
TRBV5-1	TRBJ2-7	ASSVGTQGYEQY
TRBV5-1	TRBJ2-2	ASSLVPSTANTGELF
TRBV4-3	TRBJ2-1	ASSGDSQPYNEQF
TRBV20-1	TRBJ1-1	SARGGNTEAF
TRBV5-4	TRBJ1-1	ASSWTVTGGNTEAF
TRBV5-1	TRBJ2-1	ASRSSGSGYNEQF
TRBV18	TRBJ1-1	ASSPDRLPNTEAF
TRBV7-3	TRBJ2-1	ASSPHPGPDNEQF
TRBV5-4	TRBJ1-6	ASSWSTGAGNSPLH
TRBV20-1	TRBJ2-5	SASGTSGRPTQETQY
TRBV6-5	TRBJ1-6	ASRPDMTNSPLH
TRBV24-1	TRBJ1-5	ATSVGGQGEDQPQH
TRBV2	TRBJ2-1	ASSEREGVFTEQF
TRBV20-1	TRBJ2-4	SAPATAKNIQY
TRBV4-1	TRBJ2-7	ASSPPGTSGTYEQY
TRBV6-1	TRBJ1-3	ASKEQILRGSGNTIY
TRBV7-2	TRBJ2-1	ASSLLTSGSYNEQF
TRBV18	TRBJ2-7	ASSPLAGPSSYEQY
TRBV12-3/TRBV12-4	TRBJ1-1	ASSLRDRNTEAF
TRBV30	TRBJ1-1	AWSTGGRDTEAF
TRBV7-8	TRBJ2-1	ASNVGRVVNNEQF
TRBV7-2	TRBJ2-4	ASSLRRTGGDIQY
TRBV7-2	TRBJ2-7	ASSYGLAGVEQY
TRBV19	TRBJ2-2	ASRPLDRTNTGELF
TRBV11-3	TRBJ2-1	ASSLTPWDSYNEQF
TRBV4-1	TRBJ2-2	ASSQSLGTANTGELF
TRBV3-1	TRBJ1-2	ASSLGGKGYT
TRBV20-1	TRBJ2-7	SARAPGQSYEQY
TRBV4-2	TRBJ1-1	ASSEDRDRDTEAF
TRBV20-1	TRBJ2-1	SARGPDGGGLYNEQF
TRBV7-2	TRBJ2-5	ASSRGSPQETQY